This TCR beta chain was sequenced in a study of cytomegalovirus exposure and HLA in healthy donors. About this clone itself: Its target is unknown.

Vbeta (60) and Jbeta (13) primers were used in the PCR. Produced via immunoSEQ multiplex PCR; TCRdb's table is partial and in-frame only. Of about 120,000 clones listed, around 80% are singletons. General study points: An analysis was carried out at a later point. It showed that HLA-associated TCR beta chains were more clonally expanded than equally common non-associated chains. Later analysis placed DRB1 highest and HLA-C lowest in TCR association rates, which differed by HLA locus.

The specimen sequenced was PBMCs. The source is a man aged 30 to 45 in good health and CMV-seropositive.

CDR3 sequence (DNA): TGTGCCAGCAGCGACCAGACTAGCGGGGCTAGCACAGATACGCAGTATTTT. This sequence encodes CASSDQTSGASTDTQYF. The chain combines TRBV7-2 with TRBJ2-3; 11 nucleotides agree with TRBD2. This CDR3 has 17 residues. Trimming cost V 5 bases and J 0 bases; bases outside gene matches: 7. Looked up from germline, CDR1 is SGHTA and CDR2 is FQGNSA.